This TCR beta chain is from a study of patients and donors after allogeneic stem cell transplantation. After removal of 4 bases from V and 10 bases from J, the junction contained 13 bases not matched to a gene. CDR3 length: 15 residues. From germline, CDR1 is SGDLS and CDR2 YYNGEE. TCRdb ran MiXCR on the RT-PCR reads and lists one entry per CDR3 protein. This sample yields more than 20,000 distinct CDR3 sequences, of which less than 45% are seen a single time; more than 60% belongs to the top ten. The chain joins TRBV9 to TRBJ2-1, with 8 nucleotides matching TRBD1. Sequencing input: blood, either unsorted or a sorted T cell fraction (not recorded which). This sequence was found in a human donor who was either an allogeneic HSCT recipient or a stem cell or donor lymphocyte infusion donor (not recorded which). It is not recorded whose cells these are; they may come from a transplant donor. This CDR3 is CASSLGGQGRQEQFF. Written as DNA, the CDR3 is TGTGCCAGCAGCCTTGGTGGACAGGGCCGCCAAGAGCAGTTCTTC.